These T cell receptor beta chains were read from a single sample in a study of technical replicates of blood from a handful of donors. The protocol was immunoSEQ multiplex PCR, while the TCRdb copy is restricted to in-frame clones and leaves out a portion. The table lists tens of thousands of clones, roughly 92% of them singletons, with 0.41% in the top ten. Sequencing used T cells isolated from PBMCs. These receptors all come from a human donor in good health. Each CDR3 is given with its conserved first and last residue. The D gene is left open where the match is weak. A row's size may be missing; if present it is once, few, many or a size class.

V,size,D,J,DNA,CDR3
TRBV6-6,once,TRBD1,TRBJ2-2,TGTGCCAGCAGTCGCACAGGGGGCGCCGACACCGGGGAGCTGTTTTTT,CASSRTGGADTGELFF
TRBV7-3,NA,TRBD2,TRBJ2-1,TGTGCCAGCAGCTTGACCGCTCCGGGACTAGCGGGACTTCCTAGCTCCTACAATGAGCAGTTCTTC,CASSLTAPGLAGLPSSYNEQFF
TRBV5-6,NA,TRBD2,TRBJ2-1,TGTGCCAGCAGCCCGTGGGGACTAGTGATGTCTAATGAGCAGTTCTTC,CASSPWGLVMSNEQFF
TRBV15,once,NA,TRBJ1-2,TGTGCCACCAGCAGAGCTCAGAGAGGAGATGGCTACACCTTC,CATSRAQRGDGYTF
TRBV6-5,NA,TRBD1,TRBJ2-7,TGTGCCAGCAGTTACGACAGGGAAAGGGATTACGAGCAGTACTTC,CASSYDRERDYEQYF
TRBV2,NA,NA,TRBJ1-5,TGTGCCAGCAGTGAAGGGTCCTTAGGGGTCAATCAGCCCCAGCATTTT,CASSEGSLGVNQPQHF
TRBV19,NA,TRBD2,TRBJ2-1,TGTGCCAGTAGTATCCTGGGACTAGCGGAAGATGGCTCCTACAATGAGCAGTTCTTC,CASSILGLAEDGSYNEQFF
TRBV7-2,NA,NA,TRBJ2-7,TGTGCCAGCAGGGGGAGTGATTACGAGCAGTACTTC,CASRGSDYEQYF
TRBV10-3,NA,NA,TRBJ1-1,TGTGCCACCACCGGGGGTGGGGAGAGGGACACTGAAGCTTTCTTT,CATTGGGERDTEAFF
TRBV15,NA,NA,TRBJ1-1,TGTGCCACCAGCAGAGCGGCTGAAGCTTTCTTT,CATSRAAEAFF
TRBV2,NA,TRBD1,TRBJ1-3,TGTGCCAGCAGTAATCAGGGGGCCAGGTCTGGAAACACCATATATTTT,CASSNQGARSGNTIYF
TRBV28,once,TRBD1,TRBJ1-5,TGTGCCAGCAGTTTCACAGGGGAGTTACAGCCCCAGCATTTT,CASSFTGELQPQHF
TRBV6-6,NA,TRBD2,TRBJ2-1,TGTGCCAGCAGTTACTCGATGAGCGGGAGTTACAATGAGCAGTTCTTC,CASSYSMSGSYNEQFF
TRBV11-3,NA,NA,TRBJ2-2,TGTGCCAGCAGCCTCCGGGTGTTCGGTGGCCGGGAGCTGTTTTTT,CASSLRVFGGRELFF
TRBV28,NA,TRBD1,TRBJ2-7,TGTGCCAGCAGAGAGGGGGCCCCCTCCTACGAGCAGTACTTC,CASREGAPSYEQYF
TRBV23-1,NA,TRBD2,TRBJ2-3,TGCGCCAGCAGTCCCCTAGCGGGGCGCACAGATACGCAGTATTTT,CASSPLAGRTDTQYF
TRBV7-3,NA,NA,TRBJ2-3,TGTGCCAGCAGCTACTTAGCGGAGGACACAGATACGCAGTATTTT,CASSYLAEDTDTQYF
TRBV6-1,NA,TRBD1,TRBJ1-4,TGTGCCAGCACTAAGGGGGCTCGGGAAAAACTGTTTTTT,CASTKGAREKLFF
TRBV9,NA,NA,TRBJ1-4,TGTGCCAGCAGCGCAAAAAACGGGTTTAGTGAAAAACTGTTTTTT,CASSAKNGFSEKLFF
TRBV6-6,NA,NA,TRBJ2-7,TGTGCCAGCAGCCTGGGACATGGCTACGAGCAGTACTTC,CASSLGHGYEQYF
TRBV30,NA,TRBD1,TRBJ1-2,TGTGCCTCCGGGACAGGCTTGGGCTACACCTTC,CASGTGLGYTF
TRBV7-9,once,TRBD2,TRBJ2-7,TGTGCCAGCAGCCGAAGACTAGCGAACGAGCAGTACTTC,CASSRRLANEQYF
TRBV13,once,NA,TRBJ2-7,TGTGCCAGCAGCGAAAGACTGAAAGCCTACGAGCAGTACTTC,CASSERLKAYEQYF
TRBV5-6,NA,TRBD2,TRBJ2-5,TGTGCCAGCAGCCCCGCTAGCGGGAGAGAGACCCAGTACTTC,CASSPASGRETQYF
TRBV28,NA,NA,TRBJ2-2,TGTGCCAGCAGTTTTCCTAGACAGGACGGGGCCGGGGAGCTGTTTTTT,CASSFPRQDGAGELFF
TRBV7-2,once,TRBD2,TRBJ2-1,TGTGCCAGCAGCCCGCGTCCGCGGGAGGACTACAATGAGCAGTTCTTC,CASSPRPREDYNEQFF
TRBV29-1,once,NA,TRBJ2-7,TGCAGCGTTGATGCGGGGGCCTCCTACGAGCAGTACTTC,CSVDAGASYEQYF
TRBV5-1,NA,TRBD1,TRBJ2-7,TGCGCCAGCAGCTTGGACGGACAGGGGCAAGAGCAGTACTTC,CASSLDGQGQEQYF
TRBV19,NA,TRBD2,TRBJ2-1,TGTGCCAGTAGTCTCAGACTAGCGGGATACAATGAGCAGTTCTTC,CASSLRLAGYNEQFF
TRBV7-6,NA,TRBD2,TRBJ2-1,TGTGCCAGCAGCTTATTAGAAAAGCGGGAGGGATACAATGAGCAGTTCTTC,CASSLLEKREGYNEQFF
TRBV27,NA,NA,TRBJ1-1,TGTGCCAGCAGTGCGAACCAGGTGAACACTGAAGCTTTCTTT,CASSANQVNTEAFF
TRBV7-2,NA,NA,TRBJ2-7,TGTGCCAGCAGCTCACAGAGATTAACCTACGAGCAGTACTTC,CASSSQRLTYEQYF
TRBV30,NA,NA,TRBJ1-5,TGTGCCTGGAGCGCCTCCGGGAAGAGCAATCAGCCCCAGCATTTT,CAWSASGKSNQPQHF